The clone carrying this T cell receptor beta chain was observed a handful of times. The sample is drawn from a study of response to subunit inactivated influenza vaccine. TCRdb reprocessed the RT-PCR reads via MiXCR and lists one record per CDR3 protein. The sample holds 450,000 to 600,000 distinct CDR3 sequences, around 7.9% seen once. Germline V gene lookup returns CDR1 MNHEY and CDR2 SMNVEV (reference sequence). Trimming cost V 5 bases and J 3 bases, with 15 bases left between them. The CDR3 spans 15 residues. The sequence was obtained from a man aged 45 to 70 who received an inactivated influenza vaccine. The rearrangement uses TRBV27 and TRBJ2-3; D ambiguous. This material consisted of PBMCs from blood, taken around 25 months after vaccination. The CDR3 sequence: CASSTDFADTDTQYF. DNA of the CDR3: TGTGCCAGCAGTACCGACTTTGCGGATACAGATACGCAGTATTTT.